This T cell receptor (beta chain) is from a study of T cell repertoires in cytomegalovirus infection. The CDR3 consists of 15 residues. The V and J ends lost 1 base and 1 base respectively, with 8 bases between them. Germline values: CDR1 MGHRA, CDR2 YSYEKL. This clonotype was seen a few times. What it binds is unknown. TCRdb itself ran the reads through MiXCR, one entry per CDR3 protein. Of about 890,000 distinct CDR3 sequences in the sample, approximately 31% were seen once. This sample comprised cultured CD8+ T cells from PBMCs, obtained from culture after CMV antigen stimulation. V is TRBV4-1 and J is TRBJ2-1; D gene uncertain. The TCR originated in a human donor in good health (CMV status not recorded). Some clones in this sample may be carry-over from other donors' samples. The CDR3 DNA sequence: TGCGCCAGCAGCCAAGGCTACAGTTCCTACAATGAGCAGTTCTTC. Translated, it gives CASSQGYSSYNEQFF.